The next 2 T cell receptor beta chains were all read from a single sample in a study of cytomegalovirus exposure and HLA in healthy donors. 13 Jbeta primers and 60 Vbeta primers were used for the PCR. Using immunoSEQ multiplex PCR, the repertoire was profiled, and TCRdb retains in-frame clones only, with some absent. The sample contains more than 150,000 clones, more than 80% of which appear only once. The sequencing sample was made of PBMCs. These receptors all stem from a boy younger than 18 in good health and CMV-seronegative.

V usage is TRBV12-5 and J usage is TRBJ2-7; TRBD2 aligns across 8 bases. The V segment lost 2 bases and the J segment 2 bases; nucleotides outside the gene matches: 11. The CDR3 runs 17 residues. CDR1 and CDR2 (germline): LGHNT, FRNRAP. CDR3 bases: TGTGCTAGTGGTTTGTCCGCTGGCGGGGGGCCAGCCTACGAGCAGTACTTC. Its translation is CASGLSAGGGPAYEQYF.

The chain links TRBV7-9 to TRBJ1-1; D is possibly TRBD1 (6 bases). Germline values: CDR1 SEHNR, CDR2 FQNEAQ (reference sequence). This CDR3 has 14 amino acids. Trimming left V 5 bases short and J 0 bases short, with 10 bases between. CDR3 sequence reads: CASSMDSLNTEAFF. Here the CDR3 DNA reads TGTGCCAGCAGCATGGACAGCCTGAACACTGAAGCTTTCTTT.